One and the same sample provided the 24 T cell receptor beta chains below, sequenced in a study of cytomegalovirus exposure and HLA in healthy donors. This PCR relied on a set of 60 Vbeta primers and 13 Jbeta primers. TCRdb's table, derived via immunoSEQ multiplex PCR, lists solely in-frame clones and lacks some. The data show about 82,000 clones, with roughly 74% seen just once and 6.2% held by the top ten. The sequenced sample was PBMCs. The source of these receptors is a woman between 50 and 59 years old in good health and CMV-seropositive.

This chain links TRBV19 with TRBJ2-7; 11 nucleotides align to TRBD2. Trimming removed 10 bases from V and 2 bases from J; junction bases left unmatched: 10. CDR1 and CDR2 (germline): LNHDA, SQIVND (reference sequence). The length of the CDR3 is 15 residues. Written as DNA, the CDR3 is TGTGCCACCCAGCGGGGGACTAGCGGAACCTACGAGCAGTACTTC. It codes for CATQRGTSGTYEQYF.

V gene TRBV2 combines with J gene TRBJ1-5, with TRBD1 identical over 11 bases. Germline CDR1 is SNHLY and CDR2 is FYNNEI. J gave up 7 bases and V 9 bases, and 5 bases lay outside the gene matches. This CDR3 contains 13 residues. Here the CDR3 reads CASSRTGGQPQHF. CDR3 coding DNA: TGTGCCAGTTCACGGACAGGGGGCCAGCCCCAGCATTTT.

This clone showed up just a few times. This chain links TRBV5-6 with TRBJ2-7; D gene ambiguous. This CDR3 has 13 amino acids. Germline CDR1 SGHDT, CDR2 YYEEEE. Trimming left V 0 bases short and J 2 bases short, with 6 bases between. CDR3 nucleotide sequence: TGTGCCAGCAGCTTGGACTTTACCTACGAGCAGTACTTC. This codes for CASSLDFTYEQYF.

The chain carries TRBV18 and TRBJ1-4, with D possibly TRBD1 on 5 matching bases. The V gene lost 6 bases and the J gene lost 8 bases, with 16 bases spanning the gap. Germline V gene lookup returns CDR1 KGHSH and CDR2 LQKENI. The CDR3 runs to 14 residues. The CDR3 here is CASSLDTGGEKLFF. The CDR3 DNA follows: TGTGCCAGCTCCCTCGATACAGGTGGAGAAAAACTGTTTTTT.

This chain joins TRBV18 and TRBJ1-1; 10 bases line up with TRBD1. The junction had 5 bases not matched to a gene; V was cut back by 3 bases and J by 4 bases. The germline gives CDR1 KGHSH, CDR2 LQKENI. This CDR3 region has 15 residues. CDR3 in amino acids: CASSPPRTGGTEAFF. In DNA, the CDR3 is TGTGCCAGCTCACCCCCGAGGACAGGGGGCACTGAAGCTTTCTTT. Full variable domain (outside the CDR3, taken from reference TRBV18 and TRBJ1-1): NAGVMQNPRHLVRRRGQEARLRCSPMKGHSHVYWYRQLPEEGLKFMVYLQKENIIDESGMPKERFSAEFPKEGPSILRIQQVVRGDSAAYFCASSPPRTGGTEAFFGQGTRLTVV.

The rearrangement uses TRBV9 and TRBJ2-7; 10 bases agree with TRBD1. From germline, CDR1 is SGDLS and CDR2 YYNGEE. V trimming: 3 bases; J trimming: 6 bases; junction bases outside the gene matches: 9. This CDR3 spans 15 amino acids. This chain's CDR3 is CASSAAGGTGVEQYF. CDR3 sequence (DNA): TGTGCCAGCAGCGCCGCCGGGGGGACAGGGGTCGAGCAGTACTTC.

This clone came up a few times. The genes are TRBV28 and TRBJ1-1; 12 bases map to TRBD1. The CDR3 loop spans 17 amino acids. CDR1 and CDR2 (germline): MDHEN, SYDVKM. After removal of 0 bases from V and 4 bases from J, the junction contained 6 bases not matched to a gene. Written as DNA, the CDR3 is TGTGCCAGCAGTTTATGGGGGACAGGGGGCAAGAGCACTGAAGCTTTCTTT. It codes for CASSLWGTGGKSTEAFF.

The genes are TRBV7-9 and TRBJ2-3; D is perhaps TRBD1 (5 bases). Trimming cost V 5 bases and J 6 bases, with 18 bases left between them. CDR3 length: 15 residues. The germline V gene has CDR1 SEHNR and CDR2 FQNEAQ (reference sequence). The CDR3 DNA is TGTGCCAGCAGCCCCCCGCCACAGGACGTTGATACGCAGTATTTT. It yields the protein CASSPPPQDVDTQYF.

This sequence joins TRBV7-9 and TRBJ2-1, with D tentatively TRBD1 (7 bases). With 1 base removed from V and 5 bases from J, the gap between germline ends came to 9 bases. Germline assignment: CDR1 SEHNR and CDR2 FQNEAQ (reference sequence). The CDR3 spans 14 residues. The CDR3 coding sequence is TGTGCCAGCAGCTTAGGCGGGACAGACAATGAGCAGTTCTTC. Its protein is CASSLGGTDNEQFF.

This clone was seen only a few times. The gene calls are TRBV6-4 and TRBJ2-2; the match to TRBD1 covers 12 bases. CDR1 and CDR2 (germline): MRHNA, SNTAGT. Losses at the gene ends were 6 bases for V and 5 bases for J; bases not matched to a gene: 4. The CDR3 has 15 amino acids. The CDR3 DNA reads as TGTGCCAGCAGATTGGGACAGGGGGCTACCGGGGAGCTGTTTTTT. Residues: CASRLGQGATGELFF.

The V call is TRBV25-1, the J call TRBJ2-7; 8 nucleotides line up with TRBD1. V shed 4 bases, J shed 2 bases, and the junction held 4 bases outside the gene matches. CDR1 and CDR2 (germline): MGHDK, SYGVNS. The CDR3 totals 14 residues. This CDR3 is CASSAGTGAYEQYF. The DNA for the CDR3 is TGTGCCAGCAGTGCCGGGACAGGAGCCTACGAGCAGTACTTC.

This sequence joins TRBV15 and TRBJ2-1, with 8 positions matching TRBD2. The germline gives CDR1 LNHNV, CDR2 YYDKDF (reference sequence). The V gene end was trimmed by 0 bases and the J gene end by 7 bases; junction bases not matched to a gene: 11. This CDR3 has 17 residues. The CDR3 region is CATSRDIREGPGNEQFF. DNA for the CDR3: TGTGCCACCAGCAGAGATATACGGGAGGGCCCTGGAAATGAGCAGTTCTTC.

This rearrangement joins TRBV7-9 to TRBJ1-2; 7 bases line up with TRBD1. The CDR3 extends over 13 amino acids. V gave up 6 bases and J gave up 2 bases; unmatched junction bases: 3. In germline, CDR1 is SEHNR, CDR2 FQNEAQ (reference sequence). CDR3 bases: TGTGCCAGCAGTTCACAGGGGAACTATGGCTACACCTTC. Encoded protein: CASSSQGNYGYTF.

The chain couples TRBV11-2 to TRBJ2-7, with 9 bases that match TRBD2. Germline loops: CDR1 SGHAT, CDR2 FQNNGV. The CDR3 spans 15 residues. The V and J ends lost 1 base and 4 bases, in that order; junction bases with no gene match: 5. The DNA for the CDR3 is TGTGCCAGCAGCTTAGGTTCTAGCGGGATATACGAGCAGTACTTC. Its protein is CASSLGSSGIYEQYF.

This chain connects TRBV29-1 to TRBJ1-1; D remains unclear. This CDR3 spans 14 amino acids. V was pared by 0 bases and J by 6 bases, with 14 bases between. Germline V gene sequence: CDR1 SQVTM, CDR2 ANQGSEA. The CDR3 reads CSVEEDFLRAEAFF. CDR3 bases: TGCAGCGTTGAAGAAGACTTTCTCCGAGCTGAAGCTTTCTTT.

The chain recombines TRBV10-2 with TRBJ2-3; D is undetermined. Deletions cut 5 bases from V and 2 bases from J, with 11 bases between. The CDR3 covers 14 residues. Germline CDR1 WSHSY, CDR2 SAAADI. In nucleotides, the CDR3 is TGCGCCAGCAGTTTTTGGCACCACACAGATACGCAGTATTTT. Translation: CASSFWHHTDTQYF.

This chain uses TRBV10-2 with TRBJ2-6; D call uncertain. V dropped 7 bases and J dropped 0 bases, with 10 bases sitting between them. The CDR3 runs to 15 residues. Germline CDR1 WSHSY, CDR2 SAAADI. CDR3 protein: CASIVAGSGANVLTF. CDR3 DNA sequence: TGCGCCAGCATCGTGGCTGGCTCTGGGGCCAACGTCCTGACTTTC.

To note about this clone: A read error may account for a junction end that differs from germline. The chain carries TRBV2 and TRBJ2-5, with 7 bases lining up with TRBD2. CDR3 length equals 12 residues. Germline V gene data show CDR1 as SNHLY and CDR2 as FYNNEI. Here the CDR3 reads CASTTWRETQYF. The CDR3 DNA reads TGTGCCAGCACCACCTGGCGGGAGACTCAGTACTTC.

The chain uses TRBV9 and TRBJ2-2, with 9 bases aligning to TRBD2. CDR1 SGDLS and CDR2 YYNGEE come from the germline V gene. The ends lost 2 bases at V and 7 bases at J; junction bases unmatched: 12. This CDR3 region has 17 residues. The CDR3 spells CASSVLSGSSGGGELFF. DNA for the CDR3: TGTGCCAGCAGCGTTCTTAGCGGGAGCTCCGGGGGCGGGGAGCTGTTTTTT.

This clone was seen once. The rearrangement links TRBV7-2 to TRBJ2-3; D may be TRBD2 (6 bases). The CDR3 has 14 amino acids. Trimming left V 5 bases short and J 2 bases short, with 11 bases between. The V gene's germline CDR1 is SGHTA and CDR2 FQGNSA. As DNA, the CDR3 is TGTGCCAGCAGCACGCGGGACTTCACAGATACGCAGTATTTT. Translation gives CASSTRDFTDTQYF.

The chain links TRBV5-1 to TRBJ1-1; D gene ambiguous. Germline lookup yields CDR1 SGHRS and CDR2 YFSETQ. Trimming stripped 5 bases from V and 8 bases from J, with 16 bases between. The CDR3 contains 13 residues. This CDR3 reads CASSSNVGSEAFF. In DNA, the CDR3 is TGCGCCAGCAGTTCTAATGTGGGCTCAGAAGCTTTCTTT. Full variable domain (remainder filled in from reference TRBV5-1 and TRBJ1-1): KAGVTQTPRYLIKTRGQQVTLSCSPISGHRSVSWYQQTPGQGLQFLFEYFSETQRNKGNFPGRFSGRQFSNSRSEMNVSTLELGDSALYLCASSSNVGSEAFFGQGTRLTVV.

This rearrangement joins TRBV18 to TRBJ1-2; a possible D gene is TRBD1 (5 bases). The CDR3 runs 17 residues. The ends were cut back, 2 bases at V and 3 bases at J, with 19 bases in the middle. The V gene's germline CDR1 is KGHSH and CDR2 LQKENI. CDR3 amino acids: CASSPINVGQAHYGYTF. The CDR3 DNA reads TGTGCCAGCTCACCAATTAACGTAGGACAAGCACACTATGGCTACACCTTC.

The CDR3 is CASPRYEQYF. In DNA form, the CDR3 reads TGCGCCAGCCCACGGTACGAGCAGTACTTC. V gene TRBV10-1 combines with J gene TRBJ2-7; no definite D call. The CDR3 runs 10 residues. V was shortened by 8 bases and J by 4 bases, with 6 bases between the two germline ends. The germline gives CDR1 WNHNN, CDR2 SYGVQD (reference sequence).

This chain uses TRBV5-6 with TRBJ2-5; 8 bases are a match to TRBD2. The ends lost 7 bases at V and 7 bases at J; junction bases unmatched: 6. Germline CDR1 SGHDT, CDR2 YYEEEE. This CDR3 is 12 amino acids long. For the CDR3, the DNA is TGTGCCAGCTTTCCGGCGGGGGGGACCCAGTACTTC. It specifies CASFPAGGTQYF.